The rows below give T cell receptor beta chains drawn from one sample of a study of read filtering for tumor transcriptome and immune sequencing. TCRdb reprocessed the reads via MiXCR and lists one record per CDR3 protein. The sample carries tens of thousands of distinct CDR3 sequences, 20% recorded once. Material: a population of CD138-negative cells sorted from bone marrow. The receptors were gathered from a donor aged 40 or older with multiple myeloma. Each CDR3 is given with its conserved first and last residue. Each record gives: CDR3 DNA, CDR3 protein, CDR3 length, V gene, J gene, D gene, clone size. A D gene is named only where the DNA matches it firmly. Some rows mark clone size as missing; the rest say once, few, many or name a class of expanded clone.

TGCAGTGCTCCCCGGGACGGGGAGTTGGGGACTGAAGCTTTCTTT	CSAPRDGELGTEAFF	15	TRBV20-1	TRBJ1-1	.	many
TGCAGCGTTGAAGGAGGTGTCGGGAGGAAAGGTGAGCAGTTCTTC	CSVEGGVGRKGEQFF	15	TRBV29-1	TRBJ2-1	TRBD2	many
TGCGCCAGCAGCCAAGACCCGGGGGCTGGGGCCAACGTCCTGACTTTC	CASSQDPGAGANVLTF	16	TRBV4-3	TRBJ2-6	.	many
TGTGCCAGCAGCCACCGGACCTACAATGAGCAGTTCTTC	CASSHRTYNEQFF	13	TRBV25-1	TRBJ2-1	.	many
TGTGCCAGCGGGACTAGCGTTAAATATGAGCAGTTCTTC	CASGTSVKYEQFF	13	TRBV28	TRBJ2-1	TRBD2	medium-sized
TGTGCCAGCAGTTCTAGGACAGGTGCGAGCTCTGGGGCCAACGTCCTGACTTTC	CASSSRTGASSGANVLTF	18	TRBV6-2/TRBV6-3	TRBJ2-6	TRBD1	many
TGCAGTGCTAGCCAGGCACTTGAAGCTTTCTTT	CSASQALEAFF	11	TRBV20-1	TRBJ1-1	.	few
TGTGCCAGCAGCCACCTTCCCATCGGCAGAGACTACAATGAGCAGTTCTTC	CASSHLPIGRDYNEQFF	17	TRBV4-2	TRBJ2-1	.	many
TGCGCCAGCAGCCAAGAAGAGGCTGGGGCCAACGTCCTGACTTTC	CASSQEEAGANVLTF	15	TRBV4-3	TRBJ2-6	.	many
TGCGCCAGCAGCCAAGATCCCCGGACAGCTTCCTACAATGAGCAGTTCTTC	CASSQDPRTASYNEQFF	17	TRBV4-1	TRBJ2-1	.	medium-sized
TGTGCCGTAAAGTGGGCCTCTGGGGCCAACGTCCTGACTTTC	CAVKWASGANVLTF	14	TRBV30	TRBJ2-6	.	.
TGCGCCAGCAGCTCGCTAGCGGGAGCCACCTACGAGCAGTACTTC	CASSSLAGATYEQYF	15	TRBV5-1	TRBJ2-7	TRBD2	few
TGTGCCAGCAGTCCGGACAGGCTCTACGAGCAGTACTTC	CASSPDRLYEQYF	13	TRBV28	TRBJ2-7	TRBD1	.
TGTGCCATACTAGCGGGAGCGAACCCGTTCTCTGGGGCCAACGTCCTGACTTTC	CAILAGANPFSGANVLTF	18	TRBV6-1	TRBJ2-6	TRBD2	many
TGCAGTGCCCACCCACCAGGTCTGGGGGAGACCCAGTACTTC	CSAHPPGLGETQYF	14	TRBV20-1	TRBJ2-5	.	many
TGTGCCAGCAGCTTTGGGGAACCGTCTGAAGCTTTCTTT	CASSFGEPSEAFF	13	TRBV7-9	TRBJ1-1	.	many
TGTGCCAGCCTGGACGGGAGGCATAATTCACCCCTCCACTTT	CASLDGRHNSPLHF	14	TRBV7-9	TRBJ1-6	.	many
TGCGCCAGCACTTCTGTGTCCGCGAACACCGGGGAGCTGTTTTTT	CASTSVSANTGELFF	15	TRBV5-1	TRBJ2-2	.	.
TGCAGTGCTAGAGGAGGATCGGGAAACATTCAGTACTTC	CSARGGSGNIQYF	13	TRBV20-1	TRBJ2-4	.	many
TGCGCCAGCAGCTTGACAGTGGTGGCAGTCGAGCAGTACTTC	CASSLTVVAVEQYF	14	TRBV5-1	TRBJ2-7	.	many
TGCGCCAGCAGCTTGTTGCGGGAGAGTCTGGATGAGCAGTTCTTC	CASSLLRESLDEQFF	15	TRBV5-1	TRBJ2-1	TRBD2	many
TGTGCCAGCAGCTTAGCCCAGGGGACACCGTACAATGAGCAGTTCTTC	CASSLAQGTPYNEQFF	16	TRBV11-2	TRBJ2-1	.	many
TGTGCCAGCATGACGGGACTAGCGGCAAACAATGAGCAGTTCTTC	CASMTGLAANNEQFF	15	TRBV6-1	TRBJ2-1	TRBD2	many
TGTGCCAGCAGCTCCCGGGACAGGCAATCTTCACCCCTCCACTTT	CASSSRDRQSSPLHF	15	TRBV7-2	TRBJ1-6	TRBD1	many
TGTGCCAGCAGCGTATCGGAGCGGGAGGGCCTTTCCCCCTACAATGAGCAGTTCTTC	CASSVSEREGLSPYNEQFF	19	TRBV9	TRBJ2-1	TRBD2	many
TGTGCCAGCGGCGTAGCTGGGGGGCAGACCGCTGAGGCTTTCTTT	CASGVAGGQTAEAFF	15	TRBV9	TRBJ1-1	.	once
TGTGCCAGCAGCCCTCAACTAGCGGGAGGCGGAGATACGCAGTATTTT	CASSPQLAGGGDTQYF	16	TRBV7-9	TRBJ2-3	TRBD2	few
TGCGCCAGCAGCCGTAACGGGGGGGGCTACGAGCAGTACTTC	CASSRNGGGYEQYF	14	TRBV4-1	TRBJ2-7	TRBD2	many
TGCGCCAGCAACCGCGGGAGGGCGGTCGGCACCGGGGAGCTGTTTTTT	CASNRGRAVGTGELFF	16	TRBV4-1	TRBJ2-2	TRBD2	many
TGCAGTACAACCGGGACAGAAAGCACAGATACGCAGTATTTT	CSTTGTESTDTQYF	14	TRBV20-1	TRBJ2-3	TRBD1	.
TGTGCCAGTATCCCCCGCCCGGCTCCGAACACTGAAGCTTTCTTT	CASIPRPAPNTEAFF	15	TRBV19	TRBJ1-1	.	many
TGTGCCACCCGGACTAGCGGCACAGATACGCAGTATTTT	CATRTSGTDTQYF	13	TRBV19	TRBJ2-3	TRBD2	few
TGTGCCAGCAGTTCGACAGGCTGGACTGAAGCTTTCTTT	CASSSTGWTEAFF	13	TRBV28	TRBJ1-1	.	many
TGCAGTGCTAGACTAGATACCTTACAAGATGAGCAGTTCTTC	CSARLDTLQDEQFF	14	TRBV20-1	TRBJ2-1	.	many
TGCAGTGCCGGGGACAGCCGGAACCCCTACGAGCAGTACTTC	CSAGDSRNPYEQYF	14	TRBV20-1	TRBJ2-7	TRBD1	many
TGCAGCGTCCGAATGGGGGCTAGCGGGACCGGCGGGGAGCTGTTTTTT	CSVRMGASGTGGELFF	16	TRBV29-1	TRBJ2-2	TRBD2	few
TGTGCCACCCTCGGAAGGGGATACACTGAAGCTTTCTTT	CATLGRGYTEAFF	13	TRBV28	TRBJ1-1	.	many
TGTGCCACCAGCAGCCCGGGACTAGAGATAAATGAGCAGTTCTTC	CATSSPGLEINEQFF	15	TRBV15	TRBJ2-1	TRBD2	many
TGTGCCAGCAGTCCCGGGACAGATCTTTACGAGCAGTACTTC	CASSPGTDLYEQYF	14	TRBV12-3/TRBV12-4	TRBJ2-7	TRBD1	many
TGTGCCAGTAGTATGACCGGTGGGGGAACTAGCACAGATACGCAGTATTTT	CASSMTGGGTSTDTQYF	17	TRBV19	TRBJ2-3	.	many
TGCAGTGCTAGAGATGTTAGCGGGAACTCCTACAATGAGCAGTTCTTC	CSARDVSGNSYNEQFF	16	TRBV20-1	TRBJ2-1	TRBD2	many
TGCGCCAGCAGCTCCGGAGGTGGCACAGATACGCAGTATTTT	CASSSGGGTDTQYF	14	TRBV5-1	TRBJ2-3	.	many
TGTGCCAGCACTCCAGCCGACCTGGGACAGGGATACAATGAGCAGTTCTTC	CASTPADLGQGYNEQFF	17	TRBV28	TRBJ2-1	TRBD1	many
TGTGCCAGCAGCTTGGAAGCTTTCTTT	CASSLEAFF	9	TRBV5-6	TRBJ1-1	.	many
TGTGCCAGCAGCCCCTCCTATAATTCACCCCTCCACTTT	CASSPSYNSPLHF	13	TRBV12-3/TRBV12-4	TRBJ1-6	.	many
TGTGCCAGCAGCGGGGGGTCCGGGGGCGAAAACATTCAGTACTTC	CASSGGSGGENIQYF	15	TRBV7-9	TRBJ2-4	.	.
TGCAGCGTTGTGGGCGGACAACAAGAGACCCAGTACTTC	CSVVGGQQETQYF	13	TRBV29-1	TRBJ2-5	.	.
TGTGCCAGCAGGGTTCGGGCGGGAACGAGGGAGACCCAGTACTTC	CASRVRAGTRETQYF	15	TRBV2	TRBJ2-5	.	many